This TCR beta chain was identified during a study of T cell changes during pregnancy in multiple sclerosis. Trimming took off 0 bases at V and 10 bases at J, with 13 bases between the two ends. The CDR3 length is 12 residues. Looked up from germline, CDR1 is GTSNPN and CDR2 is SVGIG (reference sequence). TCRdb's copy holds only in-frame clones and misses some; the assay was immunoSEQ multiplex PCR. The table shows 56,000 or so clones, with roughly nine tenths occurring only once. The input for sequencing was peripheral blood, taken in the first trimester of pregnancy. The J gene is TRBJ2-7, the V gene TRBV30; D call uncertain. This TCR derives from a female donor in good health, enrolled as a control in a pregnancy study. CDR3: CAWSVQKTSQYF. The CDR3 DNA follows: TGTGCCTGGAGTGTACAGAAGACCTCCCAGTACTTC.